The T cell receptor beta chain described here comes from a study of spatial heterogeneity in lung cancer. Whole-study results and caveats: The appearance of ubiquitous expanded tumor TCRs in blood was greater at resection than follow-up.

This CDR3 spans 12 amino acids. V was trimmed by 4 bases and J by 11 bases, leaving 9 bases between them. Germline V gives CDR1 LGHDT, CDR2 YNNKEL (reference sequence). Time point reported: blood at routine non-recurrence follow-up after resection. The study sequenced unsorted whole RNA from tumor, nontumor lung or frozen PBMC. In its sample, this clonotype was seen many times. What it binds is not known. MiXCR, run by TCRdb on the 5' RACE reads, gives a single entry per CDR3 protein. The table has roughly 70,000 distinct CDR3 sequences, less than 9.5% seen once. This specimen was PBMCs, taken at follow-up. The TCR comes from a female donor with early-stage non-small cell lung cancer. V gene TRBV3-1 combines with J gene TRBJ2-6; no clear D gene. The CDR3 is CASSLATDVLTF. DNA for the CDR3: TGTGCCAGCAGCCTAGCCACCGACGTCCTGACTTTC. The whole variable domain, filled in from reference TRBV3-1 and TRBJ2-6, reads DTAVSQTPKYLVTQMGNDKSIKCEQNLGHDTMYWYKQDSKKFLKIMFSYNNKELIINETVPNRFSPKSPDKAHLNLHINSLELGDSAVYFCASSLATDVLTFGAGSRLTVL.